What follows describes a single T cell receptor (beta chain). Its antigen remains unknown. This sample is drawn from a study of cytomegalovirus exposure and HLA in healthy donors. Study background: In an earlier analysis, 95 million to 130 million unique TCR beta sequences were found from some 200 million T cells. The Caucasian-associated ancestry cluster held roughly 81% of 300 to 500 genotyped donors.

CDR3 length: 13 residues. V lost 5 bases, J lost 4 bases, and 11 bases lay in between. CDR1 and CDR2 from the germline V gene are LNHDA and SQIVND (reference sequence). Study outcomes and limitations: Sequencing probably produced one cluster of sequence variants that were highly shared.

The PCR used 60 Vbeta and 13 Jbeta primers. This table comes from immunoSEQ multiplex PCR, and its TCRdb copy is limited to in-frame clones, with some not included. In the table there are roughly 200,000 clones, around 76% of which are singletons. The receptor's source is a man aged 25 to 40 in good health and CMV-seronegative. Sequenced sample: PBMCs. This chain uses TRBV19 with TRBJ1-1; tentatively, D is TRBD1 (5 bases). The DNA of the CDR3 is TGTGCCAGTAGTCATTTGGGGGGCACTGAAGCTTTCTTT. Its protein product is CASSHLGGTEAFF.